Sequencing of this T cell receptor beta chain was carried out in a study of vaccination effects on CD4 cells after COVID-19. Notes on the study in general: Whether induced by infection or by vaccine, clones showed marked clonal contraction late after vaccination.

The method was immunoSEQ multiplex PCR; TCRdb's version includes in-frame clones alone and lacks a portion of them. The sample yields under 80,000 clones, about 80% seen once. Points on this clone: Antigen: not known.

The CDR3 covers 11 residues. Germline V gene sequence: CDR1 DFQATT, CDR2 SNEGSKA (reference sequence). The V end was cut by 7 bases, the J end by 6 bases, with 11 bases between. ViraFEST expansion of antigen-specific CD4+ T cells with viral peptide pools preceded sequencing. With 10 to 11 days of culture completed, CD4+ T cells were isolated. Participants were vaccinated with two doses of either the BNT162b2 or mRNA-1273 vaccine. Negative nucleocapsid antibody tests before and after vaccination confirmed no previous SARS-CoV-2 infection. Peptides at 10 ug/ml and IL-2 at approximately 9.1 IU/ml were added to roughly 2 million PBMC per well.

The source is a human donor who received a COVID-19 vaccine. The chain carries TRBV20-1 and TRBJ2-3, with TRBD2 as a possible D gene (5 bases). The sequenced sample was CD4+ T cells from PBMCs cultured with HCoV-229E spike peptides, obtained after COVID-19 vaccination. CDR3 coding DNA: TGCAGTGTCGGGATGATGGATACGCAGTATTTT. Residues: CSVGMMDTQYF.